What follows are 17 T cell receptor beta chains derived from one specimen sequenced in a study of T cell repertoires in cytomegalovirus infection. TCRdb reprocessed the reads via MiXCR and lists one record per CDR3 protein. The table records about 69,000 distinct CDR3 sequences, under 30% of them present only once. These receptors' antigens are unknown. This sample comprised CD8+ T cells from cultured PBMCs, obtained from culture after CMV antigen stimulation. The receptors shown here come from a human donor in good health (CMV status not recorded). Some clones in this sample may be carry-over from other donors' samples.

This clonotype was counted only a few times. The chain joins TRBV9 to TRBJ2-7; 7 nucleotides line up with TRBD2. The CDR3 is made up of 15 amino acids. V shed 3 bases and J 2 bases; nucleotides not matched to a gene: 8. CDR1 and CDR2 (germline): SGDLS, YYNGEE. CDR3 sequence: CASSGGGTGPYEQYF. Here the CDR3 DNA reads TGTGCCAGCAGCGGGGGGGGGACTGGACCCTACGAGCAGTACTTC.

The chain employs TRBV6-1 and TRBJ2-7, with 9 bases identical to TRBD2. The CDR3 is 17 residues long. V shed 5 bases and J 2 bases; nucleotides not matched to a gene: 13. In germline, CDR1 is MNHNS, CDR2 SASEGT. The CDR3 is CASSLGGAGGHTYEQYF. CDR3 bases: TGTGCCAGCAGTCTCGGCGGAGCGGGGGGCCATACCTACGAGCAGTACTTC.

The V and J genes are TRBV27 and TRBJ2-7, with 8 positions matching TRBD1. The CDR3 is 14 amino acids. Trimming cost V 5 bases and J 2 bases; bases outside gene matches: 5. From germline, CDR1 is MNHEY and CDR2 SMNVEV (reference sequence). The CDR3 nucleotides read TGTGCCAGCAGTCCTCGACAGGGGCCCTACGAGCAGTACTTC. Protein: CASSPRQGPYEQYF.

This clonotype occurred a few times. The V gene is TRBV28, the J gene TRBJ2-5, with D tentatively TRBD1 or TRBD2 (5 bases each). The CDR3 length is 15 residues. Germline CDR1 is MDHEN and CDR2 is SYDVKM. The V and J ends lost 6 bases and 5 bases respectively, with 19 bases between them. The CDR3 DNA reads as TGTGCCAGCAGCCCCCTCAGGGTTTCGGGGGAGACCCAGTACTTC. It codes for CASSPLRVSGETQYF.

This clonotype was detected a few times. V and J are TRBV28 and TRBJ2-1; weak D call: TRBD2 (5 bases). The CDR3 is 16 amino acids. Trimming shortened V by 3 bases and J by 9 bases, and 21 bases separated the two germline ends. The V gene's germline CDR1 is MDHEN and CDR2 SYDVKM. The CDR3 nucleotides are TGTGCCAGCAGTTTGCCGGAAGGGAGCACCTCGGGTGAGCAGTTCTTC. Translating gives CASSLPEGSTSGEQFF. Supplemented by reference TRBV28 and TRBJ2-1, the full variable domain reads DVKVTQSSRYLVKRTGEKVFLECVQDMDHENMFWYRQDPGLGLRLIYFSYDVKMKEKGDIPEGYSVSREKKERFSLILESASTNQTSMYLCASSLPEGSTSGEQFFGPGTRLTVL.

This clonotype was seen ten or more times. The chain recombines TRBV7-8 with TRBJ2-3; 9 bases align to TRBD2. Trimming at V came to 4 bases and at J to 1 base, leaving 15 bases not matched to a gene. The germline V gene has CDR1 SGHVS and CDR2 FQNEAQ. This CDR3 has 19 amino acids. CDR3 bases: TGTGCCAGCAGCTCCGCCCCAGGACTAGCGTCGAGGGGCACAGATACGCAGTATTTT. Its translation is CASSSAPGLASRGTDTQYF. Combining the CDR3 with reference TRBV7-8 and TRBJ2-3 gives the whole variable domain GAGVSQSPRYKVAKRGQDVALRCDPISGHVSLFWYQQALGQGPEFLTYFQNEAQLDKSGLPSDRFFAERPEGSVSTLKIQRTQQEDSAVYLCASSSAPGLASRGTDTQYFGPGTRLTVL.

For the CDR3, the DNA is TGTGCCAGCAGTTCTCGACAGGGAGGGCGGTGGCAGTACTTC. This gives the protein CASSSRQGGRWQYF. The V gene is TRBV6-2 or TRBV6-3, the J gene TRBJ2-7; either TRBD1 or TRBD2 may supply D (7 bases each). There are 14 residues in the CDR3. Germline CDR1 is MNHEY and CDR2 is SVGEGT. Trimming removed 4 bases at V and 9 bases at J, with 19 bases between.

This clonotype turned up a few times. The J gene is TRBJ1-1, the V gene TRBV28; D not resolved. Trimming left V 2 bases short and J 1 base short, with 11 bases between. The CDR3 has 15 amino acids. Germline CDR1 and CDR2: MDHEN and SYDVKM. CDR3 nucleotide sequence: TGTGCCAGCAGTTTAAGGGAGGGTTCGAACACTGAAGCTTTCTTT. The encoded protein is CASSLREGSNTEAFF.

This clonotype turned up a few times. This chain connects TRBV27 to TRBJ1-2; D call uncertain. Germline V gives CDR1 MNHEY, CDR2 SMNVEV (reference sequence). Trimming pared 4 bases from V and 4 bases from J, leaving 22 bases between. This CDR3 has 17 amino acids. The CDR3 loop reads CASSSWPQDSEGYGYTF. The CDR3, as DNA: TGTGCCAGCAGTTCTTGGCCCCAGGACTCCGAGGGCTATGGCTACACCTTC.

Only a few counts were recorded for this clonotype. The genes are TRBV7-3 and TRBJ2-2; D not resolved. The CDR3 sequence is 13 residues long. CDR1 SGHTA and CDR2 FQGTGA come from the germline V gene. V was pared by 4 bases and J by 2 bases, with 5 bases between. As DNA, the CDR3 is TGTGCCAGCAGCTCGCCTAACACCGGGGAGCTGTTTTTT. It specifies CASSSPNTGELFF.

This clonotype was detected a few times. The rearrangement uses TRBV7-6 and TRBJ2-2; 10 positions match TRBD1. V shed 2 bases, J shed 6 bases, and the junction held 6 bases outside the gene matches. Germline-derived CDR1 and CDR2 are SGHVS and FNYEAQ. This CDR3 is built from 16 residues. DNA of the CDR3: TGTGCCAGCAGCTTACCGGGACAGGGGTTGTCCGGGGAGCTGTTTTTT. This translates into CASSLPGQGLSGELFF.

The chain employs TRBV5-1 and TRBJ1-5; 9 nucleotides line up with TRBD1. V lost 8 bases and J lost 4; bases outside the gene matches: 10. Germline V gives CDR1 SGHRS, CDR2 YFSETQ. The CDR3 is 15 residues long. The CDR3 sequence is CASAPGTGINQPQHF. The CDR3 region has the DNA TGCGCCAGTGCCCCCGGGACAGGGATAAATCAGCCCCAGCATTTT. Complete variable domain (other parts from reference TRBV5-1 and TRBJ1-5): KAGVTQTPRYLIKTRGQQVTLSCSPISGHRSVSWYQQTPGQGLQFLFEYFSETQRNKGNFPGRFSGRQFSNSRSEMNVSTLELGDSALYLCASAPGTGINQPQHFGDGTRLSIL.

This clonotype came up a few times. V usage is TRBV4-3 and J usage is TRBJ1-1; TRBD1 might be the D (5 bases). There are 18 residues in the CDR3. Germline V CDR1 and CDR2: LGHNA, YSLEER. V lost 4 bases, J lost 5 bases, and 26 bases lay in between. CDR3 in amino acids: CASSLTRDAVGRETEAFF. In DNA form, the CDR3 reads TGCGCCAGCAGCCTGACTCGGGACGCCGTAGGACGGGAGACTGAAGCTTTCTTT.

In its sample, this clonotype was seen a few times. The rearrangement links TRBV3-1 to TRBJ1-1; the D is unclear. V dropped 1 base and J dropped 4 bases, with 7 bases sitting between them. Germline CDR1 LGHDT, CDR2 YNNKEL (reference sequence). The CDR3 is 13 amino acids. The CDR3 nucleotides are TGTGCCAGCAGCCAAGTCCCCGCCACTGAAGCTTTCTTT. This codes for CASSQVPATEAFF. The variable domain in full, with the rest retrieved from reference TRBV3-1 and TRBJ1-1, is DTAVSQTPKYLVTQMGNDKSIKCEQNLGHDTMYWYKQDSKKFLKIMFSYNNKELIINETVPNRFSPKSPDKAHLNLHINSLELGDSAVYFCASSQVPATEAFFGQGTRLTVV.

The chain links TRBV4-3 to TRBJ1-4; 8 bases map to TRBD1. The V gene end was trimmed by 3 bases and the J gene end by 3 bases; junction bases not matched to a gene: 21. The CDR3 covers 21 residues. Germline values: CDR1 LGHNA, CDR2 YSLEER. The CDR3 sequence: CASSHSTGGGSPGEANEKLFF. The CDR3, as DNA: TGCGCCAGCAGCCATTCCACAGGGGGTGGATCACCTGGCGAAGCTAATGAAAAACTGTTTTTT.

The chain's CDR3 is CASSPGTSRNEQFF. Here the CDR3 DNA reads TGTGCCAGCAGTCCCGGGACTAGCCGCAATGAGCAGTTCTTC. The V gene is TRBV12-3 or TRBV12-4, the J gene TRBJ2-1, with 9 bases lining up with TRBD2. This CDR3 contains 14 residues. J was trimmed by 6 bases and V by 5 bases; bases with no gene match: 5.

The sample holds many counts of this clonotype. The chain uses TRBV6-1 and TRBJ2-5; 14 bases map to TRBD2. CDR3 length equals 16 residues. CDR1 and CDR2 from the germline V gene are MNHNS and SASEGT. V lost 3 bases to trimming and J lost 5 bases; unmatched junction nucleotides: 5. The CDR3 DNA sequence: TGTGCCAGCAGTGATTTGGGACTAGCGGGGGATGAGACCCAGTACTTC. Amino acids: CASSDLGLAGDETQYF.